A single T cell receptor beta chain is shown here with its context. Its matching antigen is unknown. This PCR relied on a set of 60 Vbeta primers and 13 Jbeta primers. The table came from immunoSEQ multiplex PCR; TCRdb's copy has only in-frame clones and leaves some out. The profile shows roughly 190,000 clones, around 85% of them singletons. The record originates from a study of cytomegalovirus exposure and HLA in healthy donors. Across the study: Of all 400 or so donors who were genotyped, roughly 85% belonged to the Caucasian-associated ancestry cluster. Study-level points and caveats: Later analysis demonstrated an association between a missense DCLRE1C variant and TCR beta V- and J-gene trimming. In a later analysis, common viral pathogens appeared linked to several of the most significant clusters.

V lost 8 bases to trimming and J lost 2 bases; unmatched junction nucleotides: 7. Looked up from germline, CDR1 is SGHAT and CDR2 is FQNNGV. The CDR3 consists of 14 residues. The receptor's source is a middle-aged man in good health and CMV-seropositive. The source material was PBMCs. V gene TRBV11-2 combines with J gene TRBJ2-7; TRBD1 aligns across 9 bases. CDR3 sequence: CASGDRGSTYEQYF. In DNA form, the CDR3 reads TGTGCCAGCGGAGACAGGGGGTCTACCTACGAGCAGTACTTC. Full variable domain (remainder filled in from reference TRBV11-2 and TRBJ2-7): EAGVAQSPRYKIIEKRQSVAFWCNPISGHATLYWYQQILGQGPKLLIQFQNNGVVDDSQLPKDRFSAERLKGVDSTLKIQPAKLEDSAVYLCASGDRGSTYEQYFGPGTRLTVT.